These 23 T cell receptor beta chains share one sample of origin, sequenced in a study of CD8+CD57+ T cells in acquired aplastic anemia (dated by TCRdb to 2017 to 2018). Flow cytometry had shown CD8+CD57+ cell expansion in the patients selected for sequencing. The listed sequencing device is Illumina HiSeq 2000. Genomic DNA was used as template for profiling of TCR beta VDJ combinations and CDR3 sequences. TCRdb reran the public reads through fastp at Q25 and MiXCR, keeping productive beta chains. Each record represents a unique CDR3 protein, reported with the most common genes and DNA among its rows. The table for this sample lists 200,000 to 250,000 distinct CDR3 sequences; around 45% of them were counted only once. In total, the top ten clones hold less than 9% of the sample. Material: sorted CD4+, CD8+, or CD8+CD57+ T cells (not recorded which) from PBMCs. These receptors all come from a human donor with aplastic anemia.

The CDR3 nucleotides read TGTGCCAGTAAGAACAGGGACTACAATGAGCAGTTCTTC. As protein: CASKNRDYNEQFF. The chain employs TRBV25-1 and TRBJ2-1; the D gene is possibly TRBD1 (6 bases). This CDR3 spans 13 amino acids. Looked up from germline, CDR1 is MGHDK and CDR2 is SYGVNS. The V gene lost 9 bases and the J gene lost 3 bases, with 12 bases spanning the gap.

The V gene is TRBV2, the J gene TRBJ2-7; TRBD1 might be the D (5 bases). Deletions cut 5 bases from V and 5 bases from J, with 16 bases between. The CDR3 extends over 14 amino acids. CDR1 is SNHLY, CDR2 FYNNEI, per germline. The CDR3 nucleotides read TGTGCCAGCAGTTTATTTTCAGGGATGAACGAGCAGTACTTC. Amino acids: CASSLFSGMNEQYF. Full variable domain (rest looked up from reference TRBV2 and TRBJ2-7): EPEVTQTPSHQVTQMGQEVILRCVPISNHLYFYWYRQILGQKVEFLVSFYNNEISEKSEIFDDQFSVERPDGSNFTLKIRSTKLEDSAMYFCASSLFSGMNEQYFGPGTRLTVT.

The chain joins TRBV7-9 to TRBJ1-2; D is undetermined. V shed 9 bases and J shed 7 bases, with 12 bases lying between them. The CDR3 runs to 11 residues. Germline V gene data show CDR1 as SEHNR and CDR2 as FQNEAQ (reference sequence). The CDR3 sequence is CASWVGSGYTF. The CDR3, as DNA: TGTGCCAGTTGGGTGGGAAGTGGCTACACCTTC.

This clonotype was counted a single time. The J gene is TRBJ2-7, the V gene TRBV2; no firm D call. This CDR3 region has 12 residues. The V end was cut by 7 bases, the J end by 5 bases, with 12 bases between. Per germline, CDR1 SNHLY and CDR2 FYNNEI. CDR3 residues: CASMGRPHEQYF. Written as DNA, the CDR3 is TGTGCCAGCATGGGCAGACCTCACGAGCAGTACTTC.

A note on this clonotype: One end of the junction fails to match germline, which may point to a read error. The chain combines TRBV6-5 with TRBJ2-3; D is perhaps TRBD1 (5 bases). Looked up from germline, CDR1 is MNHEY and CDR2 is SVGAGI. This CDR3 has 17 amino acids. The DNA for the CDR3 is TGTGCCAGCAGTTACGAAGGCAGGGAACCCTTCACATATACGCAGTATTTT. It is translated as CASSYEGREPFTYTQYF.

The rearrangement uses TRBV20-1 and TRBJ2-7; D may match TRBD1 or TRBD2 (5 bases each). The germline V and J ends were trimmed by 3 bases and 2 bases, with 14 bases remaining between them. This CDR3 comprises 14 residues. Per the germline V gene, CDR1 is DFQATT and CDR2 is SNEGSKA (reference sequence). The CDR3 loop is CSARQGQGPYEQYF. CDR3 DNA: TGCAGTGCTAGGCAAGGGCAGGGACCCTACGAGCAGTACTTC.

This clonotype was observed many times. This sequence joins TRBV20-1 and TRBJ1-4, with D unclear. The CDR3 is 16 residues long. V shed 3 bases and J shed 6 bases, with 20 bases lying between them. Germline lookup yields CDR1 DFQATT and CDR2 SNEGSKA (reference sequence). CDR3 in amino acids: CSASLAATRLDEKLFF. The DNA of the CDR3 is TGCAGTGCTAGCCTCGCTGCAACGAGGTTAGATGAAAAACTGTTTTTT.

The V and J genes are TRBV4-3 and TRBJ2-7; D possibly uses TRBD1 or TRBD2 (5 bases each). The ends were cut back, 0 bases at V and 0 bases at J, with 12 bases in the middle. Germline CDR1 LGHNA, CDR2 YSLEER. The CDR3 spans 16 residues. The CDR3 bases are TGCGCCAGCAGCCAAGACCGGGACGGGATCTCCTACGAGCAGTACTTC. It translates to CASSQDRDGISYEQYF.

In this sample, this clonotype turned up many times. The chain uses TRBV20-1 and TRBJ1-4; 8 bases map to TRBD1. In germline, CDR1 is DFQATT, CDR2 SNEGSKA (reference sequence). The CDR3 is made up of 15 amino acids. V shed 6 bases, J shed 0 bases, and the junction held 6 bases outside the gene matches. CDR3 residues: CSAPDRESTNEKLFF. As DNA, the CDR3 is TGCAGTGCCCCGGACAGGGAGTCAACTAATGAAAAACTGTTTTTT.

V usage is TRBV7-2 and J usage is TRBJ1-1; TRBD1 aligns across 7 bases. V shed 5 bases, J shed 6 bases, and the junction held 9 bases outside the gene matches. Germline V gene lookup returns CDR1 SGHTA and CDR2 FQGNSA. The CDR3 spans 14 residues. CDR3 sequence: CASSVARGEAEAFF. The CDR3 bases are TGTGCCAGCAGCGTCGCCAGGGGGGAAGCTGAAGCTTTCTTT.

Turning to this clonotype: As the CDR3 is not closed by the conserved phenylalanine or tryptophan, this likely results from a read error. The DNA is left out, because the CDR3 cannot be placed on it with certainty; the CDR3 is given as TCRdb lists it. V is TRBV5-1 and J is TRBJ2-1; the D call of TRBD2 is as the table states it, not checked on the DNA. CDR1 SGHRS and CDR2 YFSETQ come from the germline V gene. Inclusive of both ends, the CDR3 amounts to 17 amino acids. Here the CDR3 reads CASSLAHGSPPPTMSSC.

The chain recombines TRBV29-1 with TRBJ2-3; no clear D gene. V lost 6 bases and J lost 2, with 3 bases in between. The CDR3 is 10 amino acids. Germline assignment: CDR1 SQVTM and CDR2 ANQGSEA. The CDR3 sequence: CSVLTDTQYF. The CDR3 DNA sequence: TGCAGCGTCCTCACAGATACGCAGTATTTT.

This clonotype was counted once. The gene calls are TRBV7-9 and TRBJ2-1; no firm D call. Trimming took 6 bases from V and 0 from J, leaving 18 bases between them. The CDR3 has 17 amino acids. CDR1 is SEHNR, CDR2 FQNEAQ, per germline (reference sequence). CDR3 in amino acids: CASSPNPTLSSYNEQFF. The CDR3 DNA reads as TGTGCCAGCAGTCCAAACCCTACACTGAGCTCCTACAATGAGCAGTTCTTC.

This clonotype was detected ten times or more. The rearrangement joins TRBV7-8 to TRBJ2-1; TRBD1 agrees at 7 bases. V shed 2 bases, J shed 8 bases, and the junction held 6 bases outside the gene matches. Germline assignment: CDR1 SGHVS and CDR2 FQNEAQ. The CDR3 has 14 residues. The CDR3 sequence: CASSLPGQFYEQFF. CDR3 coding DNA: TGTGCCAGCAGCTTACCGGGACAGTTTTATGAGCAGTTCTTC.

This clonotype was recorded many times. V is TRBV9 and J is TRBJ2-5; 7 positions agree with TRBD1. Germline-derived CDR1 and CDR2 are SGDLS and YYNGEE. Unmatched junction bases numbered 4, after V lost 3 bases and J lost 5 bases. The CDR3 extends over 13 amino acids. The CDR3 loop is CASSAGGWETQYF. CDR3 coding DNA: TGTGCCAGCAGCGCAGGGGGTTGGGAGACCCAGTACTTC.

With regard to this clonotype: The conserved closing phenylalanine or tryptophan is absent in this CDR3, likely reflecting a read error. The DNA is left out, because the CDR3 cannot be placed on it with certainty; the CDR3 is given as TCRdb lists it. The CDR3 loop reads CASRNGQGHRGAVV. This chain links TRBV6-4 with TRBJ2-2; TRBD1 was called by the table and not checked on the DNA. Germline V gene sequence: CDR1 MRHNA, CDR2 SNTAGT. The CDR3 is 14 residues long, counting both termini.

The rearrangement uses TRBV7-3 and TRBJ1-5, with 8 bases matching TRBD1. Germline-derived CDR1 and CDR2 are SGHTA and FQGTGA. The CDR3 loop spans 19 amino acids. J gave up 1 base and V 5 bases, and 16 bases lay outside the gene matches. CDR3 region: CASSTGGRNYGYSNQPQHF. The CDR3 nucleotides read TGTGCCAGCAGCACAGGGGGTAGGAACTATGGCTACAGCAATCAGCCCCAGCATTTT. Full variable domain (missing parts from reference TRBV7-3 and TRBJ1-5): GAGVSQTPSNKVTEKGKYVELRCDPISGHTALYWYRQSLGQGPEFLIYFQGTGAADDSGLPNDRFFAVRPEGSVSTLKIQRTERGDSAVYLCASSTGGRNYGYSNQPQHFGDGTRLSIL.

The V and J genes are TRBV15 and TRBJ1-2; D is uncertain. Germline CDR1 reads LNHNV; CDR2 reads YYDKDF (reference sequence). The V gene lost 1 base and the J gene lost 2 bases, with 5 bases spanning the gap. The CDR3 length is 13 residues. The CDR3 loop reads CATSRAINYGYTF. The CDR3, as DNA: TGTGCCACCAGCAGAGCAATCAACTATGGCTACACCTTC. Full variable domain (missing parts from reference TRBV15 and TRBJ1-2): DAMVIQNPRYQVTQFGKPVTLSCSQTLNHNVMYWYQQKSSQAPKLLFHYYDKDFNNEADTPDNFQSRRPNTSFCFLDIRSPGLGDTAMYLCATSRAINYGYTFGSGTRLTVV.

This clonotype has just a few counts. This chain links TRBV20-1 with TRBJ2-3; 11 nucleotides match TRBD2. Trimming cost V 5 bases and J 6 bases; bases outside gene matches: 10. The CDR3 is made up of 15 amino acids. Looked up from germline, CDR1 is DFQATT and CDR2 is SNEGSKA (reference sequence). The CDR3 coding sequence is TGCAGTGCTCATAAATTAGCGGGGGGGCCCGATACGCAGTATTTT. Translating it yields CSAHKLAGGPDTQYF.

This clonotype has just a few counts. Mismatch with germline at one junction end may stem from a read error. The rearrangement links TRBV7-9 to TRBJ1-1, with D hard to call. The CDR3 runs to 13 residues. The germline CDR1 and CDR2 sequences are SEHNR and FQNEAQ (reference sequence). CDR3 DNA: TGCGCCAGCAGAAATCTCTTGAACGCTGAAGCTTTCTTT. It is translated as CASRNLLNAEAFF.

V and J are TRBV7-7 and TRBJ2-5; TRBD2 agrees at 7 bases. Germline assignment: CDR1 SSHAT and CDR2 FNYEAQ (reference sequence). V lost 0 bases to trimming and J lost 1 base; unmatched junction nucleotides: 2. The CDR3 length is 15 residues. In DNA, the CDR3 is TGTGCCAGCAGCTTAGCGGGGGGGTCCCAAGAGACCCAGTACTTC. This sequence encodes CASSLAGGSQETQYF.

This rearrangement joins TRBV5-1 to TRBJ1-2; D is unclear. From germline, CDR1 is SGHRS and CDR2 YFSETQ. V lost 0 bases and J 3 bases, leaving 6 bases between the germline ends. The CDR3 consists of 13 residues. The CDR3 spells CASSLDLDYGYTF. The CDR3 DNA is TGCGCCAGCAGCTTGGATCTGGACTATGGCTACACCTTC.

The chain links TRBV6-4 to TRBJ2-2; a weak D match, TRBD2 (6 bases). With 5 bases removed from V and 0 bases from J, the gap between germline ends came to 7 bases. The V gene's germline CDR1 is MRHNA and CDR2 SNTAGT. The CDR3 is made up of 14 amino acids. The DNA for the CDR3 is TGTGCCAGCAGTCGACTAGCGAACACCGGGGAGCTGTTTTTT. This encodes CASSRLANTGELFF.